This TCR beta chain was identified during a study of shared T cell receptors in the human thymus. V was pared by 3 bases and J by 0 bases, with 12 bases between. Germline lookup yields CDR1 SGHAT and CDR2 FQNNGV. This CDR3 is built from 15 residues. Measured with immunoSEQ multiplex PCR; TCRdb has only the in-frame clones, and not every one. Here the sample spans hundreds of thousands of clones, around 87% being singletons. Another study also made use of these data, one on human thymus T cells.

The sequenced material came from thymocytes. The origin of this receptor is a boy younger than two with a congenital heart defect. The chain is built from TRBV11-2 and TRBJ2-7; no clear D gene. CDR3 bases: TGTGCCAGCAGCTTTGGCAGTTTAAACTCCTACGAGCAGTACTTC. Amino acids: CASSFGSLNSYEQYF.